Listed here is a single TCR beta chain. What it binds is not known. Every individual CD8+ T cell subset underwent sorting in triplicate at 250,000 to 300,000 cells apiece. Phenotypically, naive CD8+ T cells corresponded to CD45RO-CCR7+CD27+CD95-. Libraries were UMI-labeled 5' RACE TRB cDNA. Each CDR3 protein gets one entry in TCRdb, which reprocessed the 5' RACE reads and gives no DNA. The sample table sets out about 120,000 distinct CDR3 sequences. The germline CDR1 and CDR2 sequences are LGHNA and YSLEER. This CDR3 is built from 15 residues. These data originate in a study of CXCR3-negative and CXCR3-positive naive CD8 T cells. Whole-study findings and limits: TRB CDR3 hydrophobicity was greater in CXCR3-positive naive cells than in CXCR3-negative naive cells. For the naive subsets, surface CD5 was similar, and TCR strength was inferred from TRB CDR3 properties. Diversity ran similarly high across both naive subsets but far lower in memory CD8+ cells.

The specimen sequenced was naive CXCR3+ CD8+ T cells from blood. Regarding subset: CD45RO-CCR7+CD27+CD95- naive CD8+ T cells expressing CXCR3 (TNR3+). The chain employs TRBV4-3 and TRBJ1-1. The sequence was obtained from a human donor in good health. Some clones in this sample may be carry-over from other donors' samples. This chain's CDR3 is CASSQASVGNTEAFF.